The entry that follows covers one T cell receptor beta chain sequence. Its antigen is as yet unknown. Germline V lookup: CDR1 MNHEY, CDR2 SVGAGI. CDR3 size: 12 residues. The sample comes from a study of CXCR3-negative and CXCR3-positive naive CD8 T cells. Study-wide points: Memory cells diverged, while naive CXCR3-positive and CXCR3-negative cells had similar TRBV-TRBJ usage.

Naive CD8+ T cells showed a CD45RO-CCR7+CD27+CD95- phenotype. 5' RACE that incorporated UMI labels was used to prepare the TRB cDNA libraries. TCRdb reprocessed the 5' RACE reads and keeps a single row for each CDR3 protein, giving no DNA. The repertoire table contains roughly 71,000 distinct CDR3 sequences. The gene calls are TRBV6-5 and TRBJ2-7; the TCRdb call, TRBD1, lacks DNA for checking. The source of this sequence is a human donor in good health. Some clones in this sample may be carry-over from other donors' samples. The sample comprised naive CXCR3- CD8+ T cells from blood. Subset reported: CD45RO-CCR7+CD27+CD95- naive CD8+ T cells lacking CXCR3 (TNR3-). CDR3 region: CASSYGGHEQYF.